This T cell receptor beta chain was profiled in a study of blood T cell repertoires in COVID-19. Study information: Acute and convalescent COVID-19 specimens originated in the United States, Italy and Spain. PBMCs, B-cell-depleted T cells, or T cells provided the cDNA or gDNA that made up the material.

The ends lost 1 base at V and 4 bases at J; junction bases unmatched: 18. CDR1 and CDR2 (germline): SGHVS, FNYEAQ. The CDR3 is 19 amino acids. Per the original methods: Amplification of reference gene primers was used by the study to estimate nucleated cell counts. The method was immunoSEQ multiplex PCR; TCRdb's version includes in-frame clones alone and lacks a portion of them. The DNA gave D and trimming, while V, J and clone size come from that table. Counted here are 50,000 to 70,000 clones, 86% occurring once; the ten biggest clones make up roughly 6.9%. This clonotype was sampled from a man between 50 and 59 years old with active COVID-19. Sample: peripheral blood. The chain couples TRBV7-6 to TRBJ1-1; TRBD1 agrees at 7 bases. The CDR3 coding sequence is TGTGCCAGCAGCTTAGTAGGGGTCGGCAGGGGGAAAACGATCACTGAAGCTTTCTTT. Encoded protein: CASSLVGVGRGKTITEAFF. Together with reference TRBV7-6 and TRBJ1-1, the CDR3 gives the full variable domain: GAGVSQSPRYKVTKRGQDVALRCDPISGHVSLYWYRQALGQGPEFLTYFNYEAQQDKSGLPNDRFSAERPEGSISTLTIQRTEQRDSAMYRCASSLVGVGRGKTITEAFFGQGTRLTVV.